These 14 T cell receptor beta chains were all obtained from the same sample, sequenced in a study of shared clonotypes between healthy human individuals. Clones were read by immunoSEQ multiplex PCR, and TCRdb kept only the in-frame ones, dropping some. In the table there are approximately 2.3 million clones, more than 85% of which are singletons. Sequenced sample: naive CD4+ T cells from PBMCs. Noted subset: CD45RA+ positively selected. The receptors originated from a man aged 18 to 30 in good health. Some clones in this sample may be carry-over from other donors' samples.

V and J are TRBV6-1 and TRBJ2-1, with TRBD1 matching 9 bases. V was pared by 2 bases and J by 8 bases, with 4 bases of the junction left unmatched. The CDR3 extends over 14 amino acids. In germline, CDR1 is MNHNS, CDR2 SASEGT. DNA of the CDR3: TGTGCCAGCAGTGAACGAGGACAGGGGTATGAGCAGTTCTTC. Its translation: CASSERGQGYEQFF.

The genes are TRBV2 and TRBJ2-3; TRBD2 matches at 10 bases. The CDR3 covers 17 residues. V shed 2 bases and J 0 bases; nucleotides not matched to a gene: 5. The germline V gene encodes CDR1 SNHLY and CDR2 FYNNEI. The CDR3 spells CASSERPAGGSTDTQYF. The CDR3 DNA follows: TGTGCCAGCAGTGAAAGGCCAGCGGGGGGGAGCACAGATACGCAGTATTTT. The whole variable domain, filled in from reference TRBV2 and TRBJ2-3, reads EPEVTQTPSHQVTQMGQEVILRCVPISNHLYFYWYRQILGQKVEFLVSFYNNEISEKSEIFDDQFSVERPDGSNFTLKIRSTKLEDSAMYFCASSERPAGGSTDTQYFGPGTRLTVL.

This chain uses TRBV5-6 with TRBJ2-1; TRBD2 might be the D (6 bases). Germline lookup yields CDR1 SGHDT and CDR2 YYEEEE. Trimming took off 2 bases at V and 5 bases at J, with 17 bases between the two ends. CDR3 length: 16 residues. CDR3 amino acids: CASSFIAVADNNEQFF. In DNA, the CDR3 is TGTGCCAGCAGCTTCATAGCGGTAGCTGACAACAATGAGCAGTTCTTC.

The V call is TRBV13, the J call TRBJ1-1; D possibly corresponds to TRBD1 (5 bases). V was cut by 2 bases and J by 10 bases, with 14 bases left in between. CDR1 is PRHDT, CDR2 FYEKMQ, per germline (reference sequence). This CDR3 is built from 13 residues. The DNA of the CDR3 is TGTGCCAGCAGCTTAATAGGGGCGGGTGGAGCTTTCTTT. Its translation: CASSLIGAGGAFF.

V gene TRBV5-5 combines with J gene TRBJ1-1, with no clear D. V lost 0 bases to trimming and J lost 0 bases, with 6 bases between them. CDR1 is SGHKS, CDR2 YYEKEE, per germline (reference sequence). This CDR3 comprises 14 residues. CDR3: CASSLDIMNTEAFF. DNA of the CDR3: TGTGCCAGCAGCTTGGACATCATGAACACTGAAGCTTTCTTT. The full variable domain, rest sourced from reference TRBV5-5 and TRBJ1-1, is DAGVTQSPTHLIKTRGQQVTLRCSPISGHKSVSWYQQVLGQGPQFIFQYYEKEERGRGNFPDRFSARQFPNYSSELNVNALLLGDSALYLCASSLDIMNTEAFFGQGTRLTVV.

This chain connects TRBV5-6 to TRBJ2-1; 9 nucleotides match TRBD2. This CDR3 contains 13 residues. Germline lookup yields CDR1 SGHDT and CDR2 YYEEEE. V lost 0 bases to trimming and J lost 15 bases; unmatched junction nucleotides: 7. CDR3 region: CASSLGSSGSWFF. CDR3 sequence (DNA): TGTGCCAGCAGCTTGGGGAGTAGCGGGAGTTGGTTCTTC.

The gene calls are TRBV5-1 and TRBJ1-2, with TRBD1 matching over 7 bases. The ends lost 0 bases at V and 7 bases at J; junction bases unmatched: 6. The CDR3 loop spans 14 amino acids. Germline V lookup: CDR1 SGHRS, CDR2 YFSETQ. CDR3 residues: CASSLAGTAVGYTF. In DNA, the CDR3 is TGCGCCAGCAGCTTGGCCGGGACAGCGGTTGGCTACACCTTC.

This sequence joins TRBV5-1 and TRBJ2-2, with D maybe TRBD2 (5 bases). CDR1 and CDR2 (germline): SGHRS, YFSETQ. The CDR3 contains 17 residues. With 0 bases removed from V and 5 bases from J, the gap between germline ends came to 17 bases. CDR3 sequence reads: CASSLDSPGRWTGELFF. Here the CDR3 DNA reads TGCGCCAGCAGCTTGGATTCTCCGGGGAGATGGACCGGGGAGCTGTTTTTT.

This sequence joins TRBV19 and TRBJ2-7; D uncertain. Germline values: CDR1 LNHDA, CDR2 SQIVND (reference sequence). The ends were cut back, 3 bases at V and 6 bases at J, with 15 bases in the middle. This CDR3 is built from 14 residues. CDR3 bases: TGTGCCAGTAGTATGGAGTGGGGTAAGGCCGAGCAGTACTTC. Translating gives CASSMEWGKAEQYF.

The CDR3 sequence: CASSITGQGSDTQYF. The CDR3 region has the DNA TGTGCCAGCAGCATCACGGGACAGGGGTCTGATACGCAGTATTTT. The rearrangement joins TRBV7-2 to TRBJ2-3, with 10 bases matching TRBD1. After removal of 5 bases from V and 6 bases from J, the junction contained 8 bases not matched to a gene. Germline V CDR1 and CDR2: SGHTA, FQGNSA. The CDR3 sequence is 15 residues long.

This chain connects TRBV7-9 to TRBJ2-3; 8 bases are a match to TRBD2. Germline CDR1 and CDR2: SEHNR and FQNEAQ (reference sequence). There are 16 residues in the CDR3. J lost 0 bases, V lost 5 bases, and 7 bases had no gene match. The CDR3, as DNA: TGTGCCAGCAGCGTGGGACTAGATATAAGCACAGATACGCAGTATTTT. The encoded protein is CASSVGLDISTDTQYF.

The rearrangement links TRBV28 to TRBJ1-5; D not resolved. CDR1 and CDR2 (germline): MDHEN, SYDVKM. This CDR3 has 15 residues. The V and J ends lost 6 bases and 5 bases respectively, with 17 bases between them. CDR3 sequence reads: CASSSHDTDYQPQHF. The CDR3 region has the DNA TGTGCCAGCAGCTCCCATGACACAGACTATCAGCCCCAGCATTTT.

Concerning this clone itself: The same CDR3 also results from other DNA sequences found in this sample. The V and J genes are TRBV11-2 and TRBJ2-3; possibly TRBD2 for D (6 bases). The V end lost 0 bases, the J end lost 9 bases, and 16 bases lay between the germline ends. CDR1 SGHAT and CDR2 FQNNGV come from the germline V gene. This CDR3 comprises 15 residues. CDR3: CASSLDVGAGNTQYF. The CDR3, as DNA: TGTGCCAGCAGCTTAGATGTTGGGGCGGGGAACACGCAGTATTTT.

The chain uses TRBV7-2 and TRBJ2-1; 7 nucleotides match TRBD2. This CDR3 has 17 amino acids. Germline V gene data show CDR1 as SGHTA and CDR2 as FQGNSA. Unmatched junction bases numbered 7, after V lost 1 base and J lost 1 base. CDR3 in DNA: TGTGCCAGCAGCTTAGTCTCTAGCGGACATTCCTACAATGAGCAGTTCTTC. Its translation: CASSLVSSGHSYNEQFF.